Listed below are T cell receptor beta chains from one sample, sequenced in a study of blood T cell repertoires in COVID-19. This table comes from immunoSEQ multiplex PCR, and its TCRdb copy is limited to in-frame clones, with some not included. The repertoire holds roughly 140,000 clones, over 75% seen once, with roughly 3.9% in the top ten. The sample consisted of PBMCs or T cells enriched from blood (not recorded which). The origin of the receptors is a middle-aged man in a cohort exposed to, infected with or recovered from COVID-19 (not recorded which). Each CDR3 is given with its conserved first and last residue. The D gene is left open where the match is weak. Clone size is stated in some rows and not others, as once, few, many or a class when expanded.

d_gene: TRBD2
abundance: once
v_gene: TRBV5-4
len: 12
j_gene: TRBJ2-7
CDR3aa: CASSRVAGPLNF
CDR3nt: TGTGCCAGCAGTCGAGTAGCGGGACCCCTGAACTTC

d_gene: TRBD1
abundance: NA
v_gene: TRBV30
len: 15
j_gene: TRBJ2-7
CDR3aa: CACTSGTGFSGEQYF
CDR3nt: TGTGCCTGCACATCCGGGACAGGGTTTTCGGGTGAGCAGTACTTC

d_gene: NA
abundance: NA
v_gene: TRBV13
len: 17
j_gene: TRBJ1-2
CDR3aa: CASSLGGFAGTFYGYTF
CDR3nt: TGTGCCAGCAGCTTAGGAGGCTTTGCCGGGACTTTTTATGGCTACACCTTC

d_gene: NA
abundance: NA
v_gene: TRBV2
len: 13
j_gene: TRBJ2-7
CDR3aa: CASSQPFEVEQYF
CDR3nt: TGTGCCAGCAGTCAACCCTTTGAGGTGGAGCAGTACTTC

d_gene: NA
abundance: NA
v_gene: TRBV14
len: 19
j_gene: TRBJ1-3
CDR3aa: CASSQDRRTASPSGNTIYF
CDR3nt: TGTGCCAGCAGCCAAGATAGAAGGACAGCCTCACCCTCTGGAAACACCATATATTTT

d_gene: TRBD2
abundance: NA
v_gene: TRBV6-5
len: 15
j_gene: TRBJ2-7
CDR3aa: CASSYGLAGNYEQYF
CDR3nt: TGTGCCAGCAGTTACGGACTAGCGGGGAACTACGAGCAGTACTTC

d_gene: NA
abundance: few
v_gene: TRBV7-8
len: 13
j_gene: TRBJ2-7
CDR3aa: CASSLIRSNEQYF
CDR3nt: TGTGCCAGCAGCTTAATCAGGTCGAACGAGCAGTACTTC

d_gene: NA
abundance: NA
v_gene: TRBV6-5
len: 13
j_gene: TRBJ2-4
CDR3aa: CASTPLRGNIQYF
CDR3nt: TGTGCCAGCACTCCCCTGCGGGGAAACATTCAGTACTTC

d_gene: TRBD2
abundance: NA
v_gene: TRBV3-1/TRBV3-2
len: 14
j_gene: TRBJ2-1
CDR3aa: CASSRGGPYNEQFF
CDR3nt: TGTGCCAGCAGCCGCGGGGGGCCCTACAATGAGCAGTTCTTC

d_gene: NA
abundance: NA
v_gene: TRBV4-1
len: 14
j_gene: TRBJ2-7
CDR3aa: CASSPAEGWHEQYF
CDR3nt: TGCGCCAGCAGCCCGGCCGAGGGATGGCACGAGCAGTACTTC

d_gene: NA
abundance: few
v_gene: TRBV28
len: 15
j_gene: TRBJ1-5
CDR3aa: CASSSWAGSNQPQHF
CDR3nt: TGTGCCAGCAGTTCTTGGGCTGGGAGCAATCAGCCCCAGCATTTT

d_gene: TRBD1
abundance: few
v_gene: TRBV5-1
len: 17
j_gene: TRBJ2-7
CDR3aa: CASSWTTGGRSSYEQYF
CDR3nt: TGCGCCAGCAGCTGGACCACAGGGGGCAGGAGCTCCTACGAGCAGTACTTC

d_gene: TRBD2
abundance: NA
v_gene: TRBV5-4
len: 17
j_gene: TRBJ2-3
CDR3aa: CASSLSGRAVGTDTQYF
CDR3nt: TGTGCCAGCAGCCTTAGCGGGAGGGCCGTCGGCACAGATACGCAGTATTTT

d_gene: NA
abundance: NA
v_gene: TRBV7-3
len: 13
j_gene: TRBJ2-1
CDR3aa: CASSMTSPNEQFF
CDR3nt: TGTGCCAGCAGCATGACTAGTCCCAATGAGCAGTTCTTC

d_gene: NA
abundance: few
v_gene: TRBV2
len: 13
j_gene: TRBJ1-1
CDR3aa: CASRLTGSPEAFF
CDR3nt: TGTGCCAGCAGGTTAACAGGGTCCCCTGAAGCTTTCTTT

d_gene: TRBD1
abundance: NA
v_gene: TRBV19
len: 14
j_gene: TRBJ1-2
CDR3aa: CASSNLTGAGGYTF
CDR3nt: TGTGCCAGTAGTAACTTAACAGGGGCTGGTGGCTACACCTTC

d_gene: NA
abundance: NA
v_gene: TRBV5-6
len: 15
j_gene: TRBJ2-6
CDR3aa: CASRRRQSGANVLTF
CDR3nt: TGTGCCAGCAGGCGCCGACAATCTGGGGCCAACGTCCTGACTTTC

d_gene: NA
abundance: once
v_gene: TRBV6-8
len: 17
j_gene: TRBJ1-2
CDR3aa: CASSYLAAQASTDGYTF
CDR3nt: TGTGCCAGCAGTTATCTCGCCGCGCAGGCCTCTACAGATGGCTACACCTTC

d_gene: NA
abundance: NA
v_gene: TRBV27
len: 14
j_gene: TRBJ1-2
CDR3aa: CASSSRGGDYGYTF
CDR3nt: TGTGCCAGCAGTTCCAGGGGAGGGGACTATGGCTACACCTTC

d_gene: TRBD2
abundance: NA
v_gene: TRBV7-2
len: 16
j_gene: TRBJ2-1
CDR3aa: CASSLEVAGGYVEQFF
CDR3nt: TGTGCCAGCAGCTTAGAAGTAGCGGGGGGGTATGTTGAGCAGTTCTTC

d_gene: TRBD1
abundance: once
v_gene: TRBV5-4
len: 16
j_gene: TRBJ1-6
CDR3aa: CASSSGGTAYNSPLHF
CDR3nt: TGTGCCAGCAGCTCGGGGGGGACAGCCTATAATTCACCCCTCCACTTT

d_gene: NA
abundance: NA
v_gene: TRBV29-1
len: 14
j_gene: TRBJ1-3
CDR3aa: CSARTGHSGNTIYF
CDR3nt: TGCAGCGCACGCACAGGGCACTCTGGAAACACCATATATTTT

d_gene: NA
abundance: NA
v_gene: TRBV19
len: 15
j_gene: TRBJ1-5
CDR3aa: CASSIDRNSNQPQHF
CDR3nt: TGTGCCAGTAGTATAGACAGGAATAGCAATCAGCCCCAGCATTTT

d_gene: TRBD1
abundance: NA
v_gene: TRBV28
len: 16
j_gene: TRBJ2-7
CDR3aa: CASSLPTAGTGDEQYF
CDR3nt: TGTGCCAGCAGTTTGCCCACTGCCGGGACAGGGGACGAGCAGTACTTC

d_gene: NA
abundance: NA
v_gene: TRBV24-1
len: 15
j_gene: TRBJ2-1
CDR3aa: CATSESGQGSNEQFF
CDR3nt: TGTGCCACCAGTGAATCAGGTCAGGGGAGCAATGAGCAGTTCTTC

d_gene: TRBD1
abundance: once
v_gene: TRBV5-1
len: 15
j_gene: TRBJ2-1
CDR3aa: CASSPGQGTYNEQFF
CDR3nt: TGCGCCAGCAGCCCGGGACAGGGGACCTACAATGAGCAGTTCTTC

d_gene: NA
abundance: NA
v_gene: TRBV12-3/TRBV12-4
len: 13
j_gene: TRBJ2-5
CDR3aa: CASSLNSGETQYF
CDR3nt: TGTGCCAGCAGTTTAAACTCGGGGGAGACCCAGTACTTC

d_gene: TRBD2
abundance: NA
v_gene: TRBV4-3
len: 16
j_gene: TRBJ2-4
CDR3aa: CASSQEGSGGPDIQYF
CDR3nt: TGCGCCAGCAGCCAAGAGGGTAGCGGGGGGCCGGACATTCAGTACTTC

d_gene: NA
abundance: NA
v_gene: TRBV28
len: 14
j_gene: TRBJ1-2
CDR3aa: CASSDTGRSYGYTF
CDR3nt: TGTGCCAGCAGCGATACAGGGAGATCCTATGGCTACACCTTC

d_gene: NA
abundance: NA
v_gene: TRBV11-2
len: 12
j_gene: TRBJ1-1
CDR3aa: CASSLLRTEAFF
CDR3nt: TGTGCCAGCAGCTTATTGAGAACTGAAGCTTTCTTT

d_gene: NA
abundance: NA
v_gene: TRBV19
len: 13
j_gene: TRBJ1-5
CDR3aa: CATDGQNYQPQHF
CDR3nt: TGTGCCACCGACGGACAGAACTATCAGCCCCAGCATTTT

d_gene: TRBD2
abundance: NA
v_gene: TRBV11-2
len: 15
j_gene: TRBJ2-5
CDR3aa: CASSIGLAGGETQYF
CDR3nt: TGTGCCAGCAGCATAGGACTAGCGGGTGGAGAGACCCAGTACTTC

d_gene: TRBD2
abundance: once
v_gene: TRBV28
len: 17
j_gene: TRBJ2-3
CDR3aa: CASSPPGTSGSSDTQYF
CDR3nt: TGTGCCAGCAGTCCCCCGGGGACTAGCGGGAGCTCAGATACGCAGTATTTT

d_gene: TRBD1
abundance: NA
v_gene: TRBV3-1/TRBV3-2
len: 16
j_gene: TRBJ2-5
CDR3aa: CASSRSRDRNQETQYF
CDR3nt: TGTGCCAGCAGCCGATCCCGGGACAGGAATCAAGAGACCCAGTACTTC

d_gene: TRBD2
abundance: NA
v_gene: TRBV4-3
len: 16
j_gene: TRBJ2-5
CDR3aa: CASSHPRGYNAETQYF
CDR3nt: TGCGCCAGCAGCCACCCGCGGGGGTACAACGCAGAGACCCAGTACTTC

d_gene: NA
abundance: NA
v_gene: TRBV6-1
len: 12
j_gene: TRBJ1-4
CDR3aa: CASSEAPGGLFF
CDR3nt: TGTGCCAGCAGTGAAGCGCCGGGGGGGCTGTTTTTT

d_gene: NA
abundance: NA
v_gene: TRBV5-6
len: 14
j_gene: TRBJ1-2
CDR3aa: CASSPTGSNYGYTF
CDR3nt: TGTGCCAGCAGTCCGACAGGTTCGAACTATGGCTACACCTTC

d_gene: NA
abundance: NA
v_gene: TRBV19
len: 13
j_gene: TRBJ2-2
CDR3aa: CASSAQTVGELFF
CDR3nt: TGTGCCAGTAGTGCCCAAACGGTTGGGGAGCTGTTTTTT

d_gene: TRBD2
abundance: NA
v_gene: TRBV11-1
len: 14
j_gene: TRBJ2-7
CDR3aa: CASSYLTSDYEQYF
CDR3nt: TGTGCCAGCAGCTACCTGACTAGCGATTACGAGCAGTACTTC

d_gene: NA
abundance: NA
v_gene: TRBV7-6
len: 13
j_gene: TRBJ1-1
CDR3aa: CASSLGTSTEAFF
CDR3nt: TGTGCCAGCAGCTTGGGGACTAGCACTGAAGCTTTCTTT

d_gene: TRBD1
abundance: NA
v_gene: TRBV7-8
len: 13
j_gene: TRBJ1-2
CDR3aa: CASSGGDRGGYTF
CDR3nt: TGTGCCAGCAGCGGGGGGGACAGGGGTGGCTACACCTTC

d_gene: TRBD1
abundance: NA
v_gene: TRBV10-3
len: 15
j_gene: TRBJ2-1
CDR3aa: CAISWGQGTANEQFF
CDR3nt: TGTGCCATCAGTTGGGGACAGGGGACGGCCAATGAGCAGTTCTTC

d_gene: TRBD1
abundance: NA
v_gene: TRBV7-9
len: 12
j_gene: TRBJ2-7
CDR3aa: CATGTGSYEQYF
CDR3nt: TGTGCCACAGGGACAGGGAGCTACGAGCAGTACTTC

d_gene: NA
abundance: NA
v_gene: TRBV5-1
len: 15
j_gene: TRBJ2-3
CDR3aa: CASSLVGHSTDTQYF
CDR3nt: TGCGCCAGCAGCTTGGTGGGACATAGCACAGATACGCAGTATTTT

d_gene: TRBD1
abundance: NA
v_gene: TRBV4-1
len: 17
j_gene: TRBJ1-5
CDR3aa: CASSLTGAGSSNQPQHF
CDR3nt: TGCGCCAGCAGCCTGACAGGGGCGGGGTCTAGCAATCAGCCCCAGCATTTT

d_gene: TRBD1
abundance: NA
v_gene: TRBV28
len: 19
j_gene: TRBJ1-1
CDR3aa: CASRSAYGQGDESNTEAFF
CDR3nt: TGTGCCAGCAGATCCGCGTATGGACAGGGGGATGAGAGTAACACTGAAGCTTTCTTT